These 31 T cell receptor beta chains were sequenced from one sample in a study of shared clonotypes between healthy human individuals. Method: immunoSEQ multiplex PCR; TCRdb's copy keeps in-frame clones and lacks some. The table shows millions of clones, with around 93% occurring only once. It was CD45RO-negative cells, positively selected for CCR7, that made up naive CD8 cells, with terminally differentiated effector memory CD45RA+ cells excluded. Specimen: naive CD8+ T cells from PBMCs. Source of these receptors: a man younger than 30 in good health. Some clones in this sample may be carry-over from other donors' samples.

The rearrangement joins TRBV21-1 to TRBJ2-7; TRBD1, as called in the table, went unchecked against the DNA. TRBV21-1 is flagged as a pseudogene. The CDR3 covers 13 residues. The CDR3 loop reads CASSKEQSYEQYF. CDR3 coding DNA: TGTGCCAGCAGCAAAGAACAGTCCTACGAGCAGTACTTC.

The gene calls are TRBV7-2 and TRBJ2-7; no clear D. This CDR3 comprises 13 residues. V was trimmed by 2 bases and J by 3 bases, leaving 8 bases between them. Germline CDR1 is SGHTA and CDR2 is FQGNSA. The CDR3 protein is CASSLSTRYEQYF. The CDR3 DNA is TGTGCCAGCAGCTTATCGACCCGCTACGAGCAGTACTTC.

The V call is TRBV13, the J call TRBJ2-6; TRBD2 aligns across 7 bases. V was clipped by 4 bases and J by 2 bases; unmatched bases: 8. Germline V CDR1 and CDR2: PRHDT, FYEKMQ (reference sequence). This CDR3 contains 17 residues. The CDR3 coding sequence is TGTGCCAGCAGCTATCGGGGGGTGGGTACTGGGGCCAACGTCCTGACTTTC. Its translation: CASSYRGVGTGANVLTF.

The V call is TRBV7-9, the J call TRBJ1-1; D gene uncertain. Trimming shortened V by 3 bases and J by 4 bases, and 12 bases separated the two germline ends. CDR3 size: 14 residues. Germline CDR1 SEHNR, CDR2 FQNEAQ (reference sequence). The CDR3 is CASSFGPRVTEAFF. CDR3 nucleotides: TGTGCCAGCAGCTTTGGTCCCCGGGTCACTGAAGCTTTCTTT.

The rearrangement links TRBV19 to TRBJ1-1; D ambiguous. Germline V gene lookup returns CDR1 LNHDA and CDR2 SQIVND (reference sequence). Trimming left V 3 bases short and J 0 bases short, with 8 bases between. CDR3 length: 14 residues. The CDR3 DNA reads as TGTGCCAGTAGTATCGGAGCAGTGAACACTGAAGCTTTCTTT. This translates into CASSIGAVNTEAFF.

V gene TRBV14 combines with J gene TRBJ1-2; TRBD1 aligns across 8 bases. Germline loops: CDR1 SGHDN, CDR2 FVKESK. The CDR3 extends over 15 amino acids. V lost 4 bases and J lost 4; bases outside the gene matches: 8. The CDR3 loop reads CASSPDRAFAYGYTF. The CDR3 DNA follows: TGTGCCAGCAGCCCGGACAGGGCCTTCGCCTATGGCTACACCTTC.

V usage is TRBV6-1 and J usage is TRBJ1-4, with TRBD1 as a possible D gene (6 bases). The CDR3 is 12 amino acids. CDR1 and CDR2 (germline): MNHNS, SASEGT. V lost 1 base and J 16 bases, leaving 13 bases between the germline ends. CDR3 bases: TGTGCCAGCAGTGAAGGGGGGGGCAGGCCGTTTTTT. Translation: CASSEGGGRPFF.

About this clone itself: At the DNA level, this CDR3 is encoded by other sequences in the same sample as well. The CDR3 loop reads CASSLGGQGYEQYF. CDR3 DNA: TGTGCCAGCAGCTTAGGTGGACAGGGTTACGAGCAGTACTTC. The J gene is TRBJ2-7, the V gene TRBV7-9, with TRBD1 identical over 8 bases. The V gene's germline CDR1 is SEHNR and CDR2 FQNEAQ (reference sequence). V dropped 1 base and J dropped 4; count of bases not matched to a gene: 3. This CDR3 contains 14 residues.

The rearrangement joins TRBV7-2 to TRBJ1-2; 11 nucleotides match TRBD1. Germline loops: CDR1 SGHTA, CDR2 FQGNSA. V dropped 7 bases and J dropped 1; count of bases not matched to a gene: 5. The length of the CDR3 is 15 residues. CDR3 coding DNA: TGTGCCAGCAAGAAGGGACAGGGGGGTAACTATGGCTACACCTTC. It yields the protein CASKKGQGGNYGYTF.

V gene TRBV10-3 combines with J gene TRBJ2-7, with a possible D match to TRBD2 (5 bases). Germline loops: CDR1 ENHRY, CDR2 SYGVKD. The CDR3 runs to 12 residues. V shed 6 bases and J shed 4 bases, with 10 bases lying between them. The CDR3 loop is CAIRISGYEQYF. CDR3 DNA: TGTGCCATCAGGATTTCGGGGTACGAGCAGTACTTC.

The chain links TRBV21-1 to TRBJ2-7; TRBD2 reflects the table's D call only, with no check against the DNA. TRBV21-1 is noted as a pseudogene. The CDR3 spans 16 residues. CDR3 sequence (DNA): TGTGCCAGCAGCAACAGATACACCGGGAGAACCTACGAGCAGTACTTC. This encodes CASSNRYTGRTYEQYF.

This clone was detected once. V usage is TRBV10-1 and J usage is TRBJ1-3; no firm D call. V gave up 0 bases and J gave up 1 base, with 7 bases separating them. CDR1 WNHNN and CDR2 SYGVQD come from the germline V gene (reference sequence). This CDR3 has 15 amino acids. This CDR3 is CASSESKGSGNTIYF. The CDR3 bases are TGCGCCAGCAGTGAGTCGAAAGGGTCTGGAAACACCATATATTTT.

The chain combines TRBV6-1 with TRBJ2-5; D unresolved. This CDR3 is built from 15 residues. Germline lookup yields CDR1 MNHNS and CDR2 SASEGT. V was trimmed by 8 bases and J by 2 bases, leaving 18 bases between them. CDR3 coding DNA: TGTGCCAGCTTGGGAAACCGGGCTAAGCAAGAGACCCAGTACTTC. Translating it yields CASLGNRAKQETQYF.

This chain connects TRBV4-1 to TRBJ2-1, with D possibly being TRBD1 (5 bases). Per the germline V gene, CDR1 is MGHRA and CDR2 is YSYEKL. V dropped 0 bases and J dropped 2 bases, with 8 bases sitting between them. This CDR3 is 15 amino acids long. CDR3 nucleotides: TGCGCCAGCAGCCAAGAGAGGACACCCTACAATGAGCAGTTCTTC. The encoded protein is CASSQERTPYNEQFF.

This clone was recorded once. The same CDR3 arises from other DNA sequences in this sample as well. The rearrangement uses TRBV6-1 and TRBJ1-2; D might be TRBD1 (5 bases). Per the germline V gene, CDR1 is MNHNS and CDR2 is SASEGT. This CDR3 is 13 amino acids long. V shed 6 bases and J shed 0 bases, with 8 bases lying between them. This CDR3 reads CASRGPANYGYTF. In DNA, the CDR3 is TGTGCCAGCAGGGGGCCAGCTAACTATGGCTACACCTTC.

This chain connects TRBV7-9 to TRBJ2-7; 7 nucleotides agree with TRBD2. J lost 6 bases, V lost 5 bases, and 7 bases had no gene match. This CDR3 spans 13 amino acids. Germline V gives CDR1 SEHNR, CDR2 FQNEAQ (reference sequence). CDR3 coding DNA: TGTGCCAGCAGCCCCTCCGGGGGGTTCGAGCAGTACTTC. Amino acids: CASSPSGGFEQYF.

In regard to this clone: The sample carries other DNA sequences with the same CDR3. This chain uses TRBV27 with TRBJ1-5, with D tentatively TRBD1 (5 bases). Germline V lookup: CDR1 MNHEY, CDR2 SMNVEV (reference sequence). This CDR3 is built from 16 residues. Trimming pared 4 bases from V and 0 bases from J, leaving 13 bases between. The CDR3 loop is CASSSSQGDSNQPQHF. The CDR3 coding sequence is TGTGCCAGCAGTTCTTCTCAGGGAGATAGCAATCAGCCCCAGCATTTT.

The J gene is TRBJ2-1, the V gene TRBV6-5; 8 bases agree with TRBD2. The CDR3 contains 15 residues. The V and J ends lost 6 bases and 0 bases, in that order; junction bases with no gene match: 4. The germline V gene encodes CDR1 MNHEY and CDR2 SVGAGI. CDR3 DNA: TGTGCCAGCAGACTTGGACTAGCCTCCTACAATGAGCAGTTCTTC. It encodes CASRLGLASYNEQFF.

The V gene is TRBV2, the J gene TRBJ2-7, with 7 bases fitting TRBD2. Unmatched junction bases numbered 9, after V lost 9 bases and J lost 4 bases. The CDR3 runs 13 residues. Germline lookup yields CDR1 SNHLY and CDR2 FYNNEI. DNA for the CDR3: TGTGCCAGTTCCCTCGGACTAGGGTACGAGCAGTACTTC. It is translated as CASSLGLGYEQYF. Filled out from reference TRBV2 and TRBJ2-7, the complete variable domain reads EPEVTQTPSHQVTQMGQEVILRCVPISNHLYFYWYRQILGQKVEFLVSFYNNEISEKSEIFDDQFSVERPDGSNFTLKIRSTKLEDSAMYFCASSLGLGYEQYFGPGTRLTVT.

The chain employs TRBV9 and TRBJ2-3; D gene unclear. The length of the CDR3 is 13 residues. Germline V gene lookup returns CDR1 SGDLS and CDR2 YYNGEE. V shed 5 bases and J shed 5 bases, with 12 bases lying between them. The CDR3 nucleotides read TGTGCCAGCAGTGACCGGGCCGTAGATACGCAGTATTTT. Translation: CASSDRAVDTQYF.

This clone showed up just once. The V and J genes are TRBV28 and TRBJ2-7; 9 bases are shared with TRBD2. Germline V lookup: CDR1 MDHEN, CDR2 SYDVKM. The CDR3 sequence is 17 residues long. J was trimmed by 0 bases and V by 3 bases; bases with no gene match: 9. CDR3 loop: CASSFPASGNVSYEQYF. The CDR3 DNA reads as TGTGCCAGCAGTTTCCCGGCTAGCGGGAACGTCTCCTACGAGCAGTACTTC.

The chain carries TRBV5-5 and TRBJ2-1, with 13 bases matching TRBD2. The germline gives CDR1 SGHKS, CDR2 YYEKEE (reference sequence). Unmatched junction bases numbered 11, after V lost 4 bases and J lost 7 bases. The CDR3 runs to 17 residues. CDR3 protein: CASSPESGLAGLNEQFF. CDR3 in DNA: TGTGCCAGCAGCCCAGAGTCGGGACTAGCGGGACTTAATGAGCAGTTCTTC.

This chain links TRBV19 with TRBJ1-1, with TRBD1 identical over 12 bases. Germline CDR1 reads LNHDA; CDR2 reads SQIVND (reference sequence). Losses at the gene ends were 5 bases for V and 11 bases for J; bases not matched to a gene: 12. The CDR3 runs to 15 residues. The CDR3 here is CASSPTGTGGPPAFF. The CDR3, as DNA: TGTGCCAGTAGTCCGACCGGGACAGGGGGCCCACCGGCTTTCTTT.

The table lists this clone with a count of one. The chain links TRBV27 to TRBJ1-5; no reliable D call. The germline V and J ends were trimmed by 6 bases and 2 bases, with 14 bases remaining between them. This CDR3 has 15 amino acids. Germline V gene lookup returns CDR1 MNHEY and CDR2 SMNVEV (reference sequence). The CDR3 nucleotides read TGTGCCAGCAGCCCGTGGTTTGTGCGCAATCAGCCCCAGCATTTT. Translating gives CASSPWFVRNQPQHF.

V is TRBV6-1 and J is TRBJ2-7; D is unresolved. Germline values: CDR1 MNHNS, CDR2 SASEGT. The germline V and J ends were trimmed by 2 bases and 0 bases, with 11 bases remaining between them. There are 15 residues in the CDR3. The CDR3 here is CASSERAGSSYEQYF. As DNA, the CDR3 is TGTGCCAGCAGTGAACGTGCCGGCAGCTCCTACGAGCAGTACTTC.

The chain uses TRBV11-2 and TRBJ2-3, with D possibly being TRBD1 (5 bases). Germline CDR1 SGHAT, CDR2 FQNNGV. There are 19 residues in the CDR3. V was shortened by 5 bases and J by 1 base, with 25 bases between the two germline ends. CDR3 DNA: TGTGCCAGCAGCGGTTTTGGGGCAGGGCCTCTTTTCGGCACAGATACGCAGTATTTT. This gives the protein CASSGFGAGPLFGTDTQYF.

The genes are TRBV6-1 and TRBJ2-7, with 9 bases that match TRBD1. With V trimmed by 4 bases and J by 3 bases, 16 bases remained unmatched. CDR3 length: 18 residues. Germline lookup yields CDR1 MNHNS and CDR2 SASEGT. CDR3 residues: CASSGWTGDTGPGYEQYF. The DNA of the CDR3 is TGTGCCAGCAGTGGTTGGACAGGGGACACCGGACCCGGCTACGAGCAGTACTTC.

The chain employs TRBV7-6 and TRBJ2-5; 12 bases fit TRBD2. Germline V gene sequence: CDR1 SGHVS, CDR2 FNYEAQ. The ends lost 5 bases at V and 5 bases at J; junction bases unmatched: 9. The CDR3 loop spans 16 amino acids. CDR3 sequence: CASSPRTSGIRETQYF. CDR3 nucleotide sequence: TGTGCCAGCAGCCCCAGGACTAGCGGGATTAGGGAGACCCAGTACTTC.

The V gene is TRBV9, the J gene TRBJ2-5; tentative D call: TRBD1 (6 bases). Germline loops: CDR1 SGDLS, CDR2 YYNGEE. V was cut by 0 bases and J by 0 bases, with 15 bases left in between. The length of the CDR3 is 17 residues. The CDR3 spells CASSVAGQGLNQETQYF. The CDR3 bases are TGTGCCAGCAGCGTAGCAGGGCAGGGGCTGAACCAAGAGACCCAGTACTTC.

The genes are TRBV29-1 and TRBJ2-3; 12 positions agree with TRBD2. The germline CDR1 and CDR2 sequences are SQVTM and ANQGSEA. The ends lost 3 bases at V and 6 bases at J; junction bases unmatched: 7. CDR3 size: 15 residues. The CDR3 here is CSVDRLAGALDTQYF. Here the CDR3 DNA reads TGCAGCGTTGACCGACTAGCGGGAGCACTGGATACGCAGTATTTT.

The V gene is TRBV4-1, the J gene TRBJ1-6; D ambiguous. V gave up 3 bases and J gave up 9 bases, with 6 bases separating them. The germline V gene has CDR1 MGHRA and CDR2 YSYEKL. CDR3 length: 12 residues. The CDR3 sequence is CASSHTGSPLHF. In nucleotides, the CDR3 is TGCGCCAGCAGCCATACTGGTTCACCCCTCCACTTT.